This T cell receptor (beta chain) is drawn from a study of cytomegalovirus exposure and HLA in healthy donors. As to this clone: No antigen is known for it.

Donors sampled were nominally healthy, though unrecorded immune exposures were likely. PCR used 60 Vbeta primers and 13 Jbeta primers. The repertoire was sequenced with immunoSEQ multiplex PCR; TCRdb's copy has only in-frame clones and lacks some. The sample data list roughly 120,000 clones. Study-level points and caveats: Analysis was performed later, and it showed HLA-associated TCR beta chains to be more clonally expanded than equally common others. Cytomegalovirus status was reportedly diagnosed by the classifier with high sensitivity and specificity. Under in vitro conditions, three CMV-associated chains were confirmed as specific for CMV antigens.

Sequences were obtained from PBMCs. This TCR derives from a man between 35 and 55 years old in good health and CMV-seropositive.

This CDR3 is CASSQEGQGEVGYTF. The CDR3 bases are TGTGCCAGCAGCCAAGAAGGACAGGGGGAGGTTGGCTACACCTTC. The chain couples TRBV14 to TRBJ1-2, with 10 bases aligning to TRBD1. J was trimmed by 7 bases and V by 0 bases; bases with no gene match: 5. Looked up from germline, CDR1 is SGHDN and CDR2 is FVKESK. The CDR3 runs to 15 residues.